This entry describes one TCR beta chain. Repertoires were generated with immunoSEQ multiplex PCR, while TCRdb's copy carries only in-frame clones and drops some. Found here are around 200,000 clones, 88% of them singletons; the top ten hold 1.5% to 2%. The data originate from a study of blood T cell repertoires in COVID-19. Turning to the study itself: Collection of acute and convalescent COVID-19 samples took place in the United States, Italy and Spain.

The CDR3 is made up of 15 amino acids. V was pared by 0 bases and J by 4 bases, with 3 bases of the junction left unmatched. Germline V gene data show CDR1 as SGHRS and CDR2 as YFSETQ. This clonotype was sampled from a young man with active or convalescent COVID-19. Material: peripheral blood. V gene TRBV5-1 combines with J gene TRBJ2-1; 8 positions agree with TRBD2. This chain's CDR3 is CASSLGGGPYNEQFF. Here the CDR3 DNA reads TGCGCCAGCAGCTTGGGCGGGGGGCCATACAATGAGCAGTTCTTC.